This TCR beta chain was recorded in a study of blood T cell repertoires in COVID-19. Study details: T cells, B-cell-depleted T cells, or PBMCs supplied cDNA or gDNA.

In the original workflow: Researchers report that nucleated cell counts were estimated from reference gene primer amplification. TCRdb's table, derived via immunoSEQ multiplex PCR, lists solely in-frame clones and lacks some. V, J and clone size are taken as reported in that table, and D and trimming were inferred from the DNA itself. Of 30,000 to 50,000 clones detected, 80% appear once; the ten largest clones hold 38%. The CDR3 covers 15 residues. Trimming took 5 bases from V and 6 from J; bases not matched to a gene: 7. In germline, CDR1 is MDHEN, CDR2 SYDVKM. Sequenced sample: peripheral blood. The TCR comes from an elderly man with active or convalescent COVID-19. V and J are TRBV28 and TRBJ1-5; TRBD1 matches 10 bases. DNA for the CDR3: TGTGCCAGCAGTGTTCGACAGGGGGCCGCTCAGCCCCAGCATTTT. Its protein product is CASSVRQGAAQPQHF.